Below are 3 T cell receptor beta chains sequenced from a single sample in a study of cytomegalovirus exposure and HLA in healthy donors. The PCR contained 60 Vbeta and 13 Jbeta primers. Sequencing was performed with immunoSEQ multiplex PCR; in TCRdb, only in-frame clones are kept and a portion is missing. The data contain 150,000 to 200,000 clones, around four fifths of them seen just once; the ten biggest clones take up 13%. The specimen was PBMCs. All receptors come from a woman between 50 and 59 years old in good health and CMV-seropositive.

This sequence joins TRBV5-1 and TRBJ1-1; TRBD1 aligns across 9 bases. Germline loops: CDR1 SGHRS, CDR2 YFSETQ. This CDR3 has 14 amino acids. V dropped 5 bases and J dropped 5; count of bases not matched to a gene: 7. CDR3: CASSFGTGMTEAFF. The CDR3 region has the DNA TGCGCCAGCAGTTTCGGGACAGGGATGACTGAAGCTTTCTTT.

This clone was detected only once. The rearrangement uses TRBV27 and TRBJ2-7; TRBD1 aligns across 8 bases. V shed 3 bases and J 1 base; nucleotides not matched to a gene: 11. Germline V gene data show CDR1 as MNHEY and CDR2 as SMNVEV (reference sequence). The CDR3 totals 17 residues. The CDR3 DNA is TGTGCCAGCAGTTTCCAGCCCGGACAGGGTATTTCCTACGAGCAGTACTTC. This sequence encodes CASSFQPGQGISYEQYF.

This clone was observed once. The chain joins TRBV10-3 to TRBJ2-1, with D uncertain. Germline loops: CDR1 ENHRY, CDR2 SYGVKD. V was cut by 6 bases and J by 4 bases, with 10 bases left in between. This CDR3 has 13 residues. This CDR3 is CAIRQMQYNEQFF. The DNA for the CDR3 is TGTGCCATCAGGCAGATGCAGTACAATGAGCAGTTCTTC.